This T cell receptor beta chain emerged from a study of control samples from healthy donors and cancer patients. The CDR3 is 15 residues long. Per germline, CDR1 MNHEY and CDR2 SMNVEV (reference sequence). V gave up 4 bases and J gave up 3 bases, with 15 bases separating them. TCRdb keeps only in-frame clones here, not all; method: immunoSEQ multiplex PCR. Among about 89,000 clones listed, approximately 89% were seen once. Sequenced input: blood. V and J are TRBV27 and TRBJ1-2; D unresolved. This receptor was obtained from a man aged 25-40 years in good health. DNA of the CDR3: TGTGCCAGCAGTTCGGGCACCCTAGGGCACTATGGCTACACCTTC. Its protein is CASSSGTLGHYGYTF.